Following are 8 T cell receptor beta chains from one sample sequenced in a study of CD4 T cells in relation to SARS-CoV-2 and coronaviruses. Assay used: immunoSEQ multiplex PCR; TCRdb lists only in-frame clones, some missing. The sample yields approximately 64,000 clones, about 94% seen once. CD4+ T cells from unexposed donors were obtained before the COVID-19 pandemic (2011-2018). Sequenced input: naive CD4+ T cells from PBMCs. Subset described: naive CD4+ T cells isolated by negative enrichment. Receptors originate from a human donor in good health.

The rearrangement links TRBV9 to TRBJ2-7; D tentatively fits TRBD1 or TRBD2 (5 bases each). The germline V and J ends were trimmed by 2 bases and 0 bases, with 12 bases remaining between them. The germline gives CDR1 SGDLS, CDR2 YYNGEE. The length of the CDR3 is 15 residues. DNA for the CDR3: TGTGCCAGCAGCGTTGGGACGACAGCCTCCTACGAGCAGTACTTC. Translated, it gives CASSVGTTASYEQYF.

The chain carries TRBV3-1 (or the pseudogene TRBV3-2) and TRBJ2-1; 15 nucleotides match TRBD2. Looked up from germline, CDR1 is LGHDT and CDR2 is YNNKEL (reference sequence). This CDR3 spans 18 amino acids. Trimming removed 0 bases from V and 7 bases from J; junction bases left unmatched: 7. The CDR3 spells CASSQEGGGTSGRNEQFF. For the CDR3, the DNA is TGTGCCAGCAGCCAAGAGGGTGGCGGGACTAGCGGGAGGAATGAGCAGTTCTTC.

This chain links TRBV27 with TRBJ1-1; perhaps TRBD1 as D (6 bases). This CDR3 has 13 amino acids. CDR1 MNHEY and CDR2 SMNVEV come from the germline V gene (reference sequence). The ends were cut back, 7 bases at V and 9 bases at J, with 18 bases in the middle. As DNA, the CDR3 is TGTGCCAGCAAGGGCCAGGGGTCGACCAAAGCTTTCTTT. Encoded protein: CASKGQGSTKAFF.

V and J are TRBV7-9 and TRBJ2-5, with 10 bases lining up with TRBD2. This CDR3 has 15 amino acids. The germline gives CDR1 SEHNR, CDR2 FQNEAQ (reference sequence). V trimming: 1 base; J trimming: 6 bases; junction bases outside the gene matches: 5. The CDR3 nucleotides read TGTGCCAGCAGCTTAGGGTCTAGCGGGAGACAGACCCAGTACTTC. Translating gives CASSLGSSGRQTQYF.

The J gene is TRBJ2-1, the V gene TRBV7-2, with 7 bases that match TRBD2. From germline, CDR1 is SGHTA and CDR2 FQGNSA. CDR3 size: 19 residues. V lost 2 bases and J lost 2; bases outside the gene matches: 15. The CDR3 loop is CASSLNPGRARSAYNEQFF. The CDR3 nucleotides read TGTGCCAGCAGCTTAAATCCAGGGAGGGCTCGTAGTGCCTACAATGAGCAGTTCTTC.

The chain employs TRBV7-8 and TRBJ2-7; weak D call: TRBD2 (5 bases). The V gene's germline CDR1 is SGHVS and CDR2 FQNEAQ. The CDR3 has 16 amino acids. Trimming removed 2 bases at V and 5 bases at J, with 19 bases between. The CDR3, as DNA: TGTGCCAGCAGCTTACCCGGGGAGTCGGTCTACGACGAGCAGTACTTC. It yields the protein CASSLPGESVYDEQYF.

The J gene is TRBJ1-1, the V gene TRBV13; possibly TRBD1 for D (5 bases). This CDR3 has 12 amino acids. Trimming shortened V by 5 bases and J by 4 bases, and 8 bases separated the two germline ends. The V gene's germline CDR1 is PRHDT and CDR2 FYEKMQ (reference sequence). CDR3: CASSPGVTEAFF. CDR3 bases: TGTGCCAGCAGCCCGGGGGTCACTGAAGCTTTCTTT.

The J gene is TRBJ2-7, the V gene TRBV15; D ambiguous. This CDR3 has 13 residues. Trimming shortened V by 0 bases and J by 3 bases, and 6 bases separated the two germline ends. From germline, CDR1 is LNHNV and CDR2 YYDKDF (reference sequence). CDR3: CATSRDTGYEQYF. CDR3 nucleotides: TGTGCCACCAGCAGAGATACGGGCTACGAGCAGTACTTC.